This T cell receptor (beta chain) originates from a study of PD-1 blockade in classical Hodgkin lymphoma. The V gene's germline CDR1 is MNHEY and CDR2 SVGAGI. V shed 4 bases and J 3 bases; nucleotides not matched to a gene: 9. The CDR3 covers 16 residues. This clone was observed once. Brentuximab vedotin exposure varied among the patients, all of whom had relapsed after autologous stem cell transplantation. The table came from immunoSEQ multiplex PCR; TCRdb's copy has only in-frame clones and leaves some out. The top ten hold roughly 9.8% of the sample, which has some 150,000 clones, 78% seen once. The sequenced sample was peripheral blood mononuclear cells (PBMCs), obtained before the second cycle of nivolumab. The sequence was obtained from a human donor with classical Hodgkin lymphoma. The chain employs TRBV6-5 and TRBJ1-3; 7 bases match TRBD1. This CDR3 is CASSFLTGEDGNTIYF. The CDR3, as DNA: TGTGCCAGCAGTTTTCTAACAGGGGAAGATGGAAACACCATATATTTT.